The 16 T cell receptor beta chains reported below all come from one sample, sequenced in a study of T cell changes during pregnancy in multiple sclerosis. The data were produced by immunoSEQ multiplex PCR, yet TCRdb's version contains in-frame clones alone and is incomplete. The sample includes roughly 40,000 clones, roughly 89% of them seen just once. Source: CD4+ T cells from peripheral blood mononuclear cells, taken in the first trimester of pregnancy. Receptor source: a female donor with multiple sclerosis, enrolled in a pregnancy study.

The chain recombines TRBV5-1 with TRBJ2-5; TRBD2 matches 10 bases. The CDR3 is made up of 15 amino acids. The V segment lost 4 bases and the J segment 5 bases; nucleotides outside the gene matches: 8. Germline CDR1 and CDR2: SGHRS and YFSETQ. The CDR3 reads CASSTTGTSEETQYF. The CDR3 coding sequence is TGCGCCAGCAGCACCACCGGGACTAGCGAGGAGACCCAGTACTTC.

This chain uses TRBV4-3 with TRBJ1-1; D unclear. Germline CDR1 reads LGHNA; CDR2 reads YSLEER. The V and J ends lost 0 bases and 0 bases respectively, with 5 bases between them. The CDR3 runs 14 residues. The CDR3 sequence: CASSQDSVNTEAFF. The CDR3 nucleotides read TGCGCCAGCAGCCAAGATTCCGTGAACACTGAAGCTTTCTTT.

The V gene is TRBV5-1, the J gene TRBJ2-1; D unresolved. V was shortened by 2 bases and J by 0 bases, with 12 bases between the two germline ends. CDR3 size: 16 residues. The germline V gene has CDR1 SGHRS and CDR2 YFSETQ. The DNA for the CDR3 is TGCGCCAGCAGCTTCGCGGAGCAGAGCTCCTACAATGAGCAGTTCTTC. This translates into CASSFAEQSSYNEQFF.

The chain carries TRBV5-1 and TRBJ2-7; no clear D. There are 13 residues in the CDR3. The V and J ends lost 2 bases and 0 bases respectively, with 6 bases between them. Germline-derived CDR1 and CDR2 are SGHRS and YFSETQ. For the CDR3, the DNA is TGCGCCAGCAGCTTCGCTAGCTCCTACGAGCAGTACTTC. It encodes CASSFASSYEQYF.

CDR3 coding DNA: TGTGCCAGCAGTGTGCGAGGGCCGGGAAATGAGCAGTTCTTC. It yields the protein CASSVRGPGNEQFF. This chain uses TRBV6-1 with TRBJ2-1, with D possibly TRBD2 on 5 matching bases. The CDR3 extends over 14 amino acids. Germline CDR1 is MNHNS and CDR2 is SASEGT. The germline V and J ends were trimmed by 4 bases and 7 bases, with 14 bases remaining between them.

This chain uses TRBV5-4 with TRBJ2-3, with 11 bases identical to TRBD1. The CDR3 has 16 amino acids. Per germline, CDR1 SGHNT and CDR2 YYREEE (reference sequence). V gave up 0 bases and J gave up 6 bases; unmatched junction bases: 6. In nucleotides, the CDR3 is TGTGCCAGCAGCTTGGGGGGGGACAGGGGGGCCGATACGCAGTATTTT. Protein sequence: CASSLGGDRGADTQYF.

The genes are TRBV30 and TRBJ1-2; D call uncertain. The CDR3 has 12 amino acids. The V gene's germline CDR1 is GTSNPN and CDR2 SVGIG (reference sequence). Trimming removed 3 bases at V and 5 bases at J, with 10 bases between. CDR3 coding DNA: TGTGCCTGGAGAGTAACAGTATATGGCTACACCTTC. As protein: CAWRVTVYGYTF.

This clone was counted a single time. V usage is TRBV28 and J usage is TRBJ1-1; TRBD1 matches at 7 bases. V trimming: 6 bases; J trimming: 4 bases; junction bases outside the gene matches: 5. The CDR3 runs 13 residues. From germline, CDR1 is MDHEN and CDR2 SYDVKM. For the CDR3, the DNA is TGTGCCAGCAGAGCAGGGGGAGGCACTGAAGCTTTCTTT. It encodes CASRAGGGTEAFF.

CDR3 in DNA: TGTGCCAGCAGCGTATATGACAGATCGTCCTCTGGAAACACCATATATTTT. It is translated as CASSVYDRSSSGNTIYF. The chain is built from TRBV9 and TRBJ1-3; TRBD1 might be the D (5 bases). The CDR3 covers 17 residues. Per the germline V gene, CDR1 is SGDLS and CDR2 is YYNGEE. V dropped 1 base and J dropped 0 bases, with 14 bases sitting between them.

The chain employs TRBV18 and TRBJ2-2; 9 positions match TRBD1. J was trimmed by 6 bases and V by 6 bases; bases with no gene match: 5. The CDR3 consists of 14 residues. Germline CDR1 is KGHSH and CDR2 is LQKENI. The DNA of the CDR3 is TGTGCCAGCTCCCTACAGGGGGCTGCCGGGGAGCTGTTTTTT. Amino acid sequence: CASSLQGAAGELFF. Variable domain in full (rest from reference TRBV18 and TRBJ2-2): NAGVMQNPRHLVRRRGQEARLRCSPMKGHSHVYWYRQLPEEGLKFMVYLQKENIIDESGMPKERFSAEFPKEGPSILRIQQVVRGDSAAYFCASSLQGAAGELFFGEGSRLTVL.

The chain uses TRBV5-1 and TRBJ2-3; 16 bases are a match to TRBD2. This CDR3 has 20 amino acids. From germline, CDR1 is SGHRS and CDR2 YFSETQ. Losses at the gene ends were 5 bases for V and 6 bases for J; bases not matched to a gene: 18. In DNA form, the CDR3 reads TGCGCCAGCAGGGAAGTTAGACCGGGACTAGCGGGAGGGCCGGGGGATACGCAGTATTTT. Amino acids: CASREVRPGLAGGPGDTQYF. The full variable domain, rest sourced from reference TRBV5-1 and TRBJ2-3, is KAGVTQTPRYLIKTRGQQVTLSCSPISGHRSVSWYQQTPGQGLQFLFEYFSETQRNKGNFPGRFSGRQFSNSRSEMNVSTLELGDSALYLCASREVRPGLAGGPGDTQYFGPGTRLTVL.

This sequence joins TRBV6-5 and TRBJ2-7; the match to TRBD1 covers 7 bases. The CDR3 is made up of 13 amino acids. Germline V gene sequence: CDR1 MNHEY, CDR2 SVGAGI. V lost 7 bases, J lost 2 bases, and 5 bases stayed unmatched. The CDR3 DNA follows: TGTGCCAGCAAGGGGGACAGAACCTACGAGCAGTACTTC. This codes for CASKGDRTYEQYF.

The J gene is TRBJ2-3, the V gene TRBV11-2, with D tentatively TRBD1 (5 bases). This CDR3 spans 11 amino acids. V was trimmed by 8 bases and J by 7 bases, leaving 10 bases between them. CDR1 is SGHAT and CDR2 is FQNNGV in the germline V gene. The CDR3 DNA follows: TGTGCCAGCCTAGGGGTGTATACGCAGTATTTT. Translation: CASLGVYTQYF. The full variable domain, rest sourced from reference TRBV11-2 and TRBJ2-3, is EAGVAQSPRYKIIEKRQSVAFWCNPISGHATLYWYQQILGQGPKLLIQFQNNGVVDDSQLPKDRFSAERLKGVDSTLKIQPAKLEDSAVYLCASLGVYTQYFGPGTRLTVL.

This clone was found once. CDR3 sequence: CASSQPSRGRRKNTQYF. CDR3 nucleotide sequence: TGCGCCAGCAGCCAACCTTCCCGCGGGAGAAGAAAAAATACGCAGTATTTT. This chain connects TRBV4-1 to TRBJ2-3, with TRBD2 matching 7 bases. V lost 2 bases and J lost 7; bases outside the gene matches: 15. CDR1 and CDR2 (germline): MGHRA, YSYEKL. The CDR3 is 17 amino acids.

The chain carries TRBV5-1 and TRBJ2-3, with 7 bases matching TRBD1. Germline CDR1 is SGHRS and CDR2 is YFSETQ. V shed 4 bases, J shed 0 bases, and the junction held 5 bases outside the gene matches. The CDR3 has 15 residues. CDR3 residues: CASSKQGFSTDTQYF. Written as DNA, the CDR3 is TGCGCCAGCAGCAAACAGGGGTTTAGCACAGATACGCAGTATTTT.

The CDR3: CASSRITTPQGGYTF. CDR3 DNA: TGTGCCAGCAGTCGAATAACAACCCCACAGGGCGGCTACACCTTC. This chain uses TRBV6-5 with TRBJ1-2, with D perhaps matching TRBD1 (6 bases). The CDR3 is made up of 15 amino acids. The V gene's germline CDR1 is MNHEY and CDR2 SVGAGI. Deletions cut 5 bases from V and 8 bases from J, with 21 bases between.